The T cell receptor beta chain described here comes from a study of T cells expressing NK-cell markers. TCRdb reprocessed the 5' RACE reads; each CDR3 protein has one entry and no DNA is given. The table counts 550,000 to 600,000 distinct CDR3 sequences; less than 4.5% lies in the top ten. This CDR3 spans 13 amino acids. Germline CDR1 reads SQVTM; CDR2 reads ANQGSEA. The V gene is TRBV29-1, the J gene TRBJ2-3; the D gene TCRdb calls, TRBD1, cannot be checked with no DNA. Sequenced material: blood T cells: a sorted CD56 or NKG2C T cell subset, CD4+ or CD8+ T cells, or bulk PBMC T cells (not recorded which). The source is a young man in good health. The CDR3 loop reads CSADVPDPGTQYF.